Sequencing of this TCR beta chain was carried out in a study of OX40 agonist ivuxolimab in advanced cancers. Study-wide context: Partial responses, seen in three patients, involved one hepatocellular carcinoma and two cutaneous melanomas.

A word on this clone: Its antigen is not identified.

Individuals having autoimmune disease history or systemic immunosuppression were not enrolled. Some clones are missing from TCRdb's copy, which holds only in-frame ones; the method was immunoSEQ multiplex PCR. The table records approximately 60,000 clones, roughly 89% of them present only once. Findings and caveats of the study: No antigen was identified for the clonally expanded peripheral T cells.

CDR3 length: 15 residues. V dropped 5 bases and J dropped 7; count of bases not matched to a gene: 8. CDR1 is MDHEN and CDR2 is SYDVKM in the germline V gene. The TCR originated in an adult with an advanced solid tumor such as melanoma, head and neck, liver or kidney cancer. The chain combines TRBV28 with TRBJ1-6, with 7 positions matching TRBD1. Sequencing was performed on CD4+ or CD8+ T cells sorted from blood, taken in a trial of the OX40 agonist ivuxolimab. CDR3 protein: CASSPGQSKNSPLHF. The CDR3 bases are TGTGCCAGCAGTCCGGGACAGTCTAAAAATTCACCCCTCCACTTT.